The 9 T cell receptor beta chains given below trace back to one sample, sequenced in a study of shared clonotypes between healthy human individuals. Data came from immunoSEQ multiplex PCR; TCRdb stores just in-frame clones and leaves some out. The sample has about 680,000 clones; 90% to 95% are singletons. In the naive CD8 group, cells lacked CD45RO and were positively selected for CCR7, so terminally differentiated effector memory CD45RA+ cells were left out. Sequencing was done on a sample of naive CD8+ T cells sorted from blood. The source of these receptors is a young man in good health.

For the CDR3, the DNA is TGCGCCAGCAGCCATGTCCGGGACAGCACCTACGAGCAGTACTTC. Translated: CASSHVRDSTYEQYF. The rearrangement links TRBV4-1 to TRBJ2-7; 7 bases fit TRBD1. Germline assignment: CDR1 MGHRA and CDR2 YSYEKL. V shed 3 bases, J shed 2 bases, and the junction held 7 bases outside the gene matches. The CDR3 has 15 residues.

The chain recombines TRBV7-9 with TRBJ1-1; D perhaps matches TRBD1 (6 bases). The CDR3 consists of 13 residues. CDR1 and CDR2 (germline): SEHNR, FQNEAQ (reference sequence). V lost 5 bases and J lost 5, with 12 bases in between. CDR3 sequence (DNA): TGTGCCAGCAGCCCAGGGACATGGACTGAAGCTTTCTTT. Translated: CASSPGTWTEAFF.

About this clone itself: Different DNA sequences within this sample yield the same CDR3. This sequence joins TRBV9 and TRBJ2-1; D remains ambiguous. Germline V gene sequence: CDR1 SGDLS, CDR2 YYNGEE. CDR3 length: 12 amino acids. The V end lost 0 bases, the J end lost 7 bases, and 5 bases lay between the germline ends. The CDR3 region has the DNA TGTGCCAGCAGCGTAGAGGGAAATGAGCAGTTCTTC. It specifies CASSVEGNEQFF.

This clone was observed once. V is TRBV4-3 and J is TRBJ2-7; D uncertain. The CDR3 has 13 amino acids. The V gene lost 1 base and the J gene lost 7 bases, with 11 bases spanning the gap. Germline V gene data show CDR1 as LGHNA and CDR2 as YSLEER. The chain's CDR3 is CASSQVTAAEQYF. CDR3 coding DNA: TGCGCCAGCAGCCAAGTTACGGCGGCAGAGCAGTACTTC.

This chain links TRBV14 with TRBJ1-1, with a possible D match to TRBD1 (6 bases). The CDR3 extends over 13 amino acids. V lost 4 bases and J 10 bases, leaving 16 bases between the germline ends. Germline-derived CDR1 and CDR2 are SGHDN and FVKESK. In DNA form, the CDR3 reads TGTGCCAGCAGCCCTTGGGGGGCAGAAGGAGCTTTCTTT. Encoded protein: CASSPWGAEGAFF.

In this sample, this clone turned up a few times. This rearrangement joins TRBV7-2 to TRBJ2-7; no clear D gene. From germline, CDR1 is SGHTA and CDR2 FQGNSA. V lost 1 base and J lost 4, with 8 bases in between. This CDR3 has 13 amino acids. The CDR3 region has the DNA TGTGCCAGCAGCTTAGGACCTCGGTACGAGCAGTACTTC. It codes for CASSLGPRYEQYF. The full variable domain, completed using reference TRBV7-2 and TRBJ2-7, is GAGVSQSPSNKVTEKGKDVELRCDPISGHTALYWYRQSLGQGLEFLIYFQGNSAPDKSGLPSDRFSAERTGGSVSTLTIQRTQQEDSAVYLCASSLGPRYEQYFGPGTRLTVT.

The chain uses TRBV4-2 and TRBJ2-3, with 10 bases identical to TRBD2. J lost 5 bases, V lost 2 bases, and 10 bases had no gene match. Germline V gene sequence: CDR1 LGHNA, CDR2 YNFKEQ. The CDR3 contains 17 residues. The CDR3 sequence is CASSQYGAGGPGDTQYF. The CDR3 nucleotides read TGTGCCAGCAGCCAATACGGAGCGGGAGGGCCCGGAGATACGCAGTATTTT.

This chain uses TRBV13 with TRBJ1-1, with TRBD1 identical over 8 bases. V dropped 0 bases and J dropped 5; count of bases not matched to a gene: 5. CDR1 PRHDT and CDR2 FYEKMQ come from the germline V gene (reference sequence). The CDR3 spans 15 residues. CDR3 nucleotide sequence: TGTGCCAGCAGCTTAGGGGCAGGGGGCTGGACTGAAGCTTTCTTT. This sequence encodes CASSLGAGGWTEAFF.

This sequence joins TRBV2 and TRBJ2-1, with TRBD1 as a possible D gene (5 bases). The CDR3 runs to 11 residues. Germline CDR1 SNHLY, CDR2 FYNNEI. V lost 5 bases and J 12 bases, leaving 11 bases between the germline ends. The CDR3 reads CASSTRVWQFF. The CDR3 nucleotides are TGTGCCAGCAGTACCAGGGTCTGGCAGTTCTTC. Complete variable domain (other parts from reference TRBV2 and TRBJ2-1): EPEVTQTPSHQVTQMGQEVILRCVPISNHLYFYWYRQILGQKVEFLVSFYNNEISEKSEIFDDQFSVERPDGSNFTLKIRSTKLEDSAMYFCASSTRVWQFFGPGTRLTVL.